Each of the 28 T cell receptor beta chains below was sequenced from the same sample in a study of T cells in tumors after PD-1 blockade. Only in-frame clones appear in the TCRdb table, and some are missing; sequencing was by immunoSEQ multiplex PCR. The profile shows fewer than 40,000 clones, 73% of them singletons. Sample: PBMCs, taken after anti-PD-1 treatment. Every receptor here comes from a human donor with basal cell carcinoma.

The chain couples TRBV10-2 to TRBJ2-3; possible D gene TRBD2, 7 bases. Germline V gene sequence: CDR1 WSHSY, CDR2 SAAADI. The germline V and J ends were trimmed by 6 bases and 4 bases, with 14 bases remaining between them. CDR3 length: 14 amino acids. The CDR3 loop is CASRGGGASDTQYF. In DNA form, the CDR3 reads TGCGCCAGCAGAGGAGGGGGGGCATCAGATACGCAGTATTTT.

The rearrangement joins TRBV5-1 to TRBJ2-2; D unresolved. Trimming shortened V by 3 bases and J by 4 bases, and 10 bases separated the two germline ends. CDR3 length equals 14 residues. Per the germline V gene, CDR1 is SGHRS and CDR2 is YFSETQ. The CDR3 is CASSSAQSTGELFF. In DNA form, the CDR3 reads TGCGCCAGCAGCTCGGCGCAGTCCACCGGGGAGCTGTTTTTT.

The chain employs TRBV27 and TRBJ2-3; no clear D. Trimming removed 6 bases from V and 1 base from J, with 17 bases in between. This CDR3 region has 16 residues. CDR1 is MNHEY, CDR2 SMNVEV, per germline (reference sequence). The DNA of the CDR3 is TGTGCCAGCAGCTGGGTGGGGAAAGGAGGCACAGATACGCAGTATTTT. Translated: CASSWVGKGGTDTQYF.

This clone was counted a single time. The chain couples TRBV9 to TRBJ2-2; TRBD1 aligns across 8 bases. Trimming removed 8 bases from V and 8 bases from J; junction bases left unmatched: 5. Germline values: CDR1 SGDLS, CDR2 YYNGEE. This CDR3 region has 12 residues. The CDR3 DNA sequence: TGTGCCAGTGAGGACAGGGCAGGGGAGCTGTTTTTT. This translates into CASEDRAGELFF.

CDR3 coding DNA: TGTGCCAGCAGCTTACCCTCGCAAGAGACCCAGTACTTC. Amino acids: CASSLPSQETQYF. The V gene is TRBV11-3, the J gene TRBJ2-5; D not resolved. Germline V gene data show CDR1 as SGHNT and CDR2 as YENEEA. The CDR3 loop spans 13 amino acids. V was pared by 2 bases and J by 2 bases, with 6 bases between. The variable domain in full, completed from reference TRBV11-3 and TRBJ2-5, reads EAGVVQSPRYKIIEKKQPVAFWCNPISGHNTLYWYLQNLGQGPELLIRYENEEAVDDSQLPKDRFSAERLKGVDSTLKIQPAELGDSAVYLCASSLPSQETQYFGPGTRLLVL.

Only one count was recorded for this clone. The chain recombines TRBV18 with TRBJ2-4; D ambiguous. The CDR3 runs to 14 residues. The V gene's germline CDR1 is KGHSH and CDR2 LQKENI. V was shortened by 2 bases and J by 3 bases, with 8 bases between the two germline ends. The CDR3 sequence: CASSPWSDKNIQYF. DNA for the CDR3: TGTGCCAGCTCACCATGGTCAGACAAAAACATTCAGTACTTC.

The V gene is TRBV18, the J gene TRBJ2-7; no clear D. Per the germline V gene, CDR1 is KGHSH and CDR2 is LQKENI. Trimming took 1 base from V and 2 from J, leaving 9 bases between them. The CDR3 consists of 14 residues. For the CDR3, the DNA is TGTGCCAGCTCACCACAGGGTTACCCCTACGAGCAGTACTTC. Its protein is CASSPQGYPYEQYF.

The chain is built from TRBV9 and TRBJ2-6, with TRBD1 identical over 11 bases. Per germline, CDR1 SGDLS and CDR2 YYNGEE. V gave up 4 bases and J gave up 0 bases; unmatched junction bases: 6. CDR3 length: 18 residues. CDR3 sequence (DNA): TGTGCCAGCAGCTCCCGGACAGGGGGCCTCTCTGGGGCCAACGTCCTGACTTTC. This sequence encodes CASSSRTGGLSGANVLTF.

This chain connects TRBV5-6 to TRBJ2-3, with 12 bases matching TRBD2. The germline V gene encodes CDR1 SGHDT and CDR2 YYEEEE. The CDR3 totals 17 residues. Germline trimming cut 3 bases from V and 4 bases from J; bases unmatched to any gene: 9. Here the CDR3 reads CASSSSLAGGEADTQYF. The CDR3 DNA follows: TGTGCCAGCAGCTCGTCTCTAGCGGGAGGGGAGGCAGATACGCAGTATTTT.

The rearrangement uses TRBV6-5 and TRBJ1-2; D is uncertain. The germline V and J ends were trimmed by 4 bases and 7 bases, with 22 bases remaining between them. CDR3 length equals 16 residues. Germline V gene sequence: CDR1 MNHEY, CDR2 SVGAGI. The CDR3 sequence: CASSSPPPGARAGYTF. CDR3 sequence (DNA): TGTGCCAGCAGTTCTCCCCCCCCCGGCGCTCGGGCTGGCTACACCTTC.

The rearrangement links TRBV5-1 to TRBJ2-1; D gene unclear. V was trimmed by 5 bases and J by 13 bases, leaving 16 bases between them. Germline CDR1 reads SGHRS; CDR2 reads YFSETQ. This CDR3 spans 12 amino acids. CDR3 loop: CASSPNSEVQFF. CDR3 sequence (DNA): TGCGCCAGCAGTCCCAATTCCGAGGTTCAGTTCTTC.

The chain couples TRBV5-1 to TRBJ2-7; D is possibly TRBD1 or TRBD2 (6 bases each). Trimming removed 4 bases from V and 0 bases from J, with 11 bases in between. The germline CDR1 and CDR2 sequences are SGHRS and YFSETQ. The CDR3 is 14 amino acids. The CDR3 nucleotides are TGCGCCAGCAGCCCGAGGGGGGACTCCTACGAGCAGTACTTC. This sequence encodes CASSPRGDSYEQYF.

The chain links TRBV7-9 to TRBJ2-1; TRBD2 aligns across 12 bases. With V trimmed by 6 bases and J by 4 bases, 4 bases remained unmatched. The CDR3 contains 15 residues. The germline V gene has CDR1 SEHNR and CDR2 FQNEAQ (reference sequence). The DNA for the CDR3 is TGTGCCAGCAGTCGACTAGCGGGAGAGTACAATGAGCAGTTCTTC. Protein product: CASSRLAGEYNEQFF.

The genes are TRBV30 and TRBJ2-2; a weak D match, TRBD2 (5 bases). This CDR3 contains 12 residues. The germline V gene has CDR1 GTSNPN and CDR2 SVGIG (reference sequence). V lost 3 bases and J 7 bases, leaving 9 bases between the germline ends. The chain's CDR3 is CAWRGLGGELFF. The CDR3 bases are TGTGCCTGGAGAGGACTGGGCGGGGAGCTGTTTTTT.

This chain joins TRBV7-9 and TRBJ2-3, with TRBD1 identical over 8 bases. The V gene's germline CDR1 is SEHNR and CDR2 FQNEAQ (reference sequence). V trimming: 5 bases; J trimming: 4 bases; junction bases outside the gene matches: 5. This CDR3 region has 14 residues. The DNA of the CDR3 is TGTGCCAGCAGCCTGACAGGGGTCGCAGATACGCAGTATTTT. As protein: CASSLTGVADTQYF.

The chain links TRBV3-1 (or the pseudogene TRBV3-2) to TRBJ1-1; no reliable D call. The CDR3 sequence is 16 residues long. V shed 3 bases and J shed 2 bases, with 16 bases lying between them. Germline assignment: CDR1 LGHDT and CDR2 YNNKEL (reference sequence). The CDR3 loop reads CASSQGGPGRNTEAFF. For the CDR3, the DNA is TGTGCCAGCAGCCAGGGTGGCCCGGGCCGTAACACTGAAGCTTTCTTT.

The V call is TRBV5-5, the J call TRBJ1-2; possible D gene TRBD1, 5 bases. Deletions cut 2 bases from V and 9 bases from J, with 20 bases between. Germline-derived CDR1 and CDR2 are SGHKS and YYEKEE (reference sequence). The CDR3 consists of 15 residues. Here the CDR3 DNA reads TGTGCCAGCAGCTTACAGGAGCTCCTTTCTAGGAGCTACACCTTC. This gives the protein CASSLQELLSRSYTF.

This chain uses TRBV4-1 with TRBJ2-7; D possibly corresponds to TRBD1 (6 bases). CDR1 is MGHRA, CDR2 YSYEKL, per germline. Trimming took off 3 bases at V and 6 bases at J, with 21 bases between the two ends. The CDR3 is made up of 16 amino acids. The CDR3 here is CASSHHGGQSLGEQYF. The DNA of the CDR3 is TGCGCCAGCAGCCACCACGGTGGACAGTCTCTGGGCGAGCAGTACTTC.

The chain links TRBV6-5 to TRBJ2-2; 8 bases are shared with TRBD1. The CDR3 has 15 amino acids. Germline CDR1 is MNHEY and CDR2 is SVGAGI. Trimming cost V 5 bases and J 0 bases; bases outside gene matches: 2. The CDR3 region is CASSRQGPNTGELFF. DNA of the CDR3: TGTGCCAGCAGTCGACAGGGGCCGAACACCGGGGAGCTGTTTTTT.

CDR3 loop: CASSPGGGRTSGANVLTF. The DNA of the CDR3 is TGTGCCAGCAGCCCTGGTGGGGGCCGTACCTCTGGGGCCAACGTCCTGACTTTC. This chain links TRBV7-8 with TRBJ2-6, with a possible D match to TRBD1 (6 bases). V shed 5 bases and J shed 0 bases, with 17 bases lying between them. This CDR3 contains 18 residues. Germline loops: CDR1 SGHVS, CDR2 FQNEAQ.

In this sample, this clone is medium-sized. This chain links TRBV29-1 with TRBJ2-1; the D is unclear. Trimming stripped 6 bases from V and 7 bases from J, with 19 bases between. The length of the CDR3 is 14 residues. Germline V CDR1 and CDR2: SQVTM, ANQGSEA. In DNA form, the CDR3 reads TGCAGCGTCGTTACCAGCTCCGGTCGGAATGAGCAGTTCTTC. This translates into CSVVTSSGRNEQFF.

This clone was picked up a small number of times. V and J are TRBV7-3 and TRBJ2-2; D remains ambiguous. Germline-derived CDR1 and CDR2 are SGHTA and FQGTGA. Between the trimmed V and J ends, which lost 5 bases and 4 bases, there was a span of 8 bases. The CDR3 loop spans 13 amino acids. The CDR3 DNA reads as TGTGCCAGCAGCAACCCTAGCACCGGGGAGCTGTTTTTT. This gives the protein CASSNPSTGELFF.

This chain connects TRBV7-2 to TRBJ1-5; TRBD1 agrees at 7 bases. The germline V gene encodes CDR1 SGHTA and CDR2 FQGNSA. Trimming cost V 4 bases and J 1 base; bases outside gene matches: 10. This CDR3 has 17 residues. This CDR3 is CASSSFPRGRSNQPQHF. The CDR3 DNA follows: TGTGCCAGCAGCTCATTCCCTAGGGGGCGAAGCAATCAGCCCCAGCATTTT.

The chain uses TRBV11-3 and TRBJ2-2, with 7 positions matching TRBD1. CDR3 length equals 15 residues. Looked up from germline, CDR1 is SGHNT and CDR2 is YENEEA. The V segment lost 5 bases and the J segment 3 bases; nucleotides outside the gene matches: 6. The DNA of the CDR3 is TGTGCCAGCAGCCCCGGGACAGCCTACACCGGGGAGCTGTTTTTT. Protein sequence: CASSPGTAYTGELFF.

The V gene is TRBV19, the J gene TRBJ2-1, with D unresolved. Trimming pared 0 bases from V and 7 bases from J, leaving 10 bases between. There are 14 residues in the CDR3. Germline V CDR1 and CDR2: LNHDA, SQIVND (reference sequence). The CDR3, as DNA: TGTGCCAGTAGTATAGATGGTACGTCGAATGAGCAGTTCTTC. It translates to CASSIDGTSNEQFF.

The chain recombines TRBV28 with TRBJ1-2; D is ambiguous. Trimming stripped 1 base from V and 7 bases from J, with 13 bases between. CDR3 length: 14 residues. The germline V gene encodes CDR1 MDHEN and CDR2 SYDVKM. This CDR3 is CASSLSPFEIGYTF. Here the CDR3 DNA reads TGTGCCAGCAGTTTATCTCCGTTCGAGATTGGCTACACCTTC.

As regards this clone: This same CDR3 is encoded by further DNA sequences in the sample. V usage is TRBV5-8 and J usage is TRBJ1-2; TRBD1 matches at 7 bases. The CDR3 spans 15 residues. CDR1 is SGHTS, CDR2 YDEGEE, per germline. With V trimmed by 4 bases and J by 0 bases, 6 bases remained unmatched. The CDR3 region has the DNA TGTGCCAGCAGCCTCAGACAGGGAGCTAACTATGGCTACACCTTC. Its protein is CASSLRQGANYGYTF. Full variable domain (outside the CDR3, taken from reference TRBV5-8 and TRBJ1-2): EAGVTQSPTHLIKTRGQQATLRCSPISGHTSVYWYQQALGLGLQFLLWYDEGEERNRGNFPPRFSGRQFPNYSSELNVNALELEDSALYLCASSLRQGANYGYTFGSGTRLTVV.

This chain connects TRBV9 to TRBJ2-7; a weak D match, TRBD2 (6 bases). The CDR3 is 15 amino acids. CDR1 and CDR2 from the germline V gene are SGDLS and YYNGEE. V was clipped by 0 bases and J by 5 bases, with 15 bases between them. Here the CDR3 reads CASSVGDSPLHEQYF. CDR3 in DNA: TGTGCCAGCAGCGTAGGGGACTCACCGCTCCACGAGCAGTACTTC.